This T cell receptor (beta chain) was documented in a study of shared clonotypes between healthy human individuals (dated by TCRdb to the early 2020s). Looking at the study overall: The cohort comprised two women and three men aged 18 to 49 years. Libraries were prepared and TCR repertoires were sequenced by different laboratories using diverse techniques, in order to increase sequencing depth and limit assay-specific biases. For each donor, CD4 naive and CD4 memory were each given three plates, CD8 naive was given two plates, and CD8 memory was given one plate. The study deeply sequenced blood TCR repertoires of about five healthy adults to estimate repertoire size and the extent of clonotype sharing between individuals. Leukapheresis yielded between about 0.85 and 10 billion PBMCs per donor.

Donors were healthy HIV-negative adults with no recently reported acute infections or vaccinations. Every donor was a Caucasian adult residing in Nashville, Tennessee, USA. CD4+ T cells were enriched through magnetic negative selection, after which naive cells were positively selected on CD45RA and the remaining negative fraction served as the memory subset. After blood collection by leukapheresis, PBMCs were isolated using Ficoll-Histopaque density gradient centrifugation and then cryopreserved in the vapor phase of liquid nitrogen. Analytical flow cytometry was used to check the purity and quantity of every magnetically sorted T cell population. Genomic DNA was isolated from each sorted fraction and quantified by UV absorbance on a Nanodrop 2000c. Using the deep immunoSEQ assay, TCR CDR3 regions were amplified from genomic DNA by multiplex PCR. Extracted genomic DNA from each cell subset was spread evenly across all wells of several immunoSEQ 96-well plates, with each plate serving as a replicate. For sorted subsets, 150 to 250 ng of genomic DNA, equivalent to 25,000 to 30,000 T cell genomes, went into each replicate PCR. Purified libraries were measured with a Qubit 3.0 fluorometer, size-checked on a Bioanalyzer 2100, and measured again with the KAPA Library Quantification kit. Every immunoSEQ 96-well plate was sequenced on a dedicated single-read 150-cycle Illumina NextSeq 550 flow cell. The original methods were these. Because the immunoSEQ output included only junctional sequences and no quality scores, the filtering could not be the same as the filtering used for full-length reads. To assign V/J genes and CDR3, sequences were annotated using PyIR, a Python wrapper for IgBLAST v1.9, with IMGT germline references. Reads were removed for weak V/J assignments (E-value above 1e-6), missing CDR3, stop codons, out-of-frame junctions, or ambiguous translated residues. V3J clonotypes were defined as sequences sharing an identical inferred V gene, J gene, and CDR3 amino acid sequence. Percentage overlap between repertoires was calculated by dividing the number of shared unique clonotypes by the size of the smaller repertoire. RTK rarefaction, the Chao1 estimator, and Recon v2.1 estimates of unobserved clonotypes were used to assess repertoire richness. OLGA was used to compute generation probabilities for all TCRbeta clonotypes that the gDNA method yielded from four donors. TCRdb took this table from immuneACCESS and kept in-frame rearrangements with V and J called. Such tables lack part of the clones; where checked against another copy, unresolved V genes explain under half of the gap, and the rest is unexplained. V, J and clone size are taken as reported in that table, and D and trimming were inferred from the DNA itself. For this sample the table gives more than 1,200,000 clones, of which 98% to 99% were detected only once. The ten largest account for 0.3% to 0.45% of the sample.

Trimming removed 3 bases from V and 2 bases from J; the gene matches leave 7 bases unexplained. CDR1 is given as MDHEN and CDR2 as SYDVKM, both from the germline V gene. The cysteine opens and the phenylalanine closes a CDR3 of 18 amino acids. Only the CDR3 DNA stays, 54 bases, in frame from base 1. This clone was observed once. Its specific antigen is unknown. No base qualities exist here, and no much larger clone lies one base off it. Points the paper makes about the study in general: Rarefaction of sorted-subset datasets indicated incomplete sequencing despite the large sequencing depth. Sampling was limited to blood, and TCR repertoires in tissue likely differ from TCR repertoires in blood. Sharing across a few donors was observed for about 5% of naive CD4, around 3.5% of naive CD8, over 2% of memory CD4, and over 0.3% of memory CD8 clonotypes. Pairwise subsampling led to the expectation that sequencing depth would affect the degree of clonotype sharing among donors. Higher generation probabilities were observed for clonotypes shared by all four sorted-subset donors than for non-shared clonotypes. The small number of donors limited the genetic and exposure-history diversity represented. Naive subsets generally had larger estimated clonotype richness than memory subsets.

This receptor chain uses TRBV28 and TRBJ2-1; the central 13 bases match TRBD2. This receptor was taken from a man aged 30-40 years in good health. The sequenced sample consisted of naive CD4+ T cells sorted from blood. This sample's cell subset or site label indicates: CD45RA+ positively selected. The CDR3 region: CASSFPTSGRGPYNEQFF. At the DNA level, the sequence is TGTGCCAGCAGTTTCCCCACTAGCGGGAGGGGCCCCTACAATGAGCAGTTCTTC.